A selection of T cell receptor beta chains follows, all from one sample in a study of post-analysis software for immune sequencing data. MiXCR was run by TCRdb on the PCR reads, yielding one entry per CDR3 protein. The profile shows some 450,000 distinct CDR3 sequences, under 55% of them singletons. Sequenced sample: blood. The source is a girl aged 10-17 years with multiple sclerosis. Both conserved end residues are part of each CDR3. D genes are given only for firm matches. Not every row has a clone size; where given, it reads once, few, many or a size class.

>-|TRBJ1-2|TRBV6-1|-
TGTGCCACCCAGGAGAGGGGATATGGCTACACCTTC
CATQERGYGYTF
>few|TRBJ2-1|TRBV5-1|TRBD2
TGCGCCAGCAGCTTGGAGGTTGGCGGGAGTTGGAATGAGCAGTTCTTC
CASSLEVGGSWNEQFF
>-|TRBJ1-2|TRBV20-1|-
TGCAGTGCTAGCAGCCAGATTGGGGTCTATGGCTACACCTTC
CSASSQIGVYGYTF
>few|TRBJ2-7|TRBV3-1|-
TGTGCCAGCAGCCTCTCGGGTCTAGGGACCGAGCAGTACTTC
CASSLSGLGTEQYF
>-|TRBJ1-2|TRBV27|TRBD1
TGTGCCAGCAGCCCCGGGACAGGGGATAGGGGCTACACCTTC
CASSPGTGDRGYTF
>-|TRBJ2-5|TRBV20-1|-
TGCAGTTCTGTGTACCAAGAGACCCAGTACTTC
CSSVYQETQYF
>-|TRBJ2-1|TRBV7-9|-
TGTGCCATCCCCCGTCGTGAGCAGTTCTTC
CAIPRREQFF
>-|TRBJ2-5|TRBV7-6|TRBD1
TGTGCCAGCGGTCTGGACAGGGGGCAAGAGACCCAGTACTTC
CASGLDRGQETQYF
>few|TRBJ2-7|TRBV5-1|-
TGCGCCAGCAGCCCGGACACGACCTACGAGCAGTACTTC
CASSPDTTYEQYF
>-|TRBJ2-7|TRBV5-1|-
TGCGCCAGCAGCAAGGAGCAGTACTTC
CASSKEQYF
>few|TRBJ2-5|TRBV10-3|TRBD2
TGTGCCACCCACGGGGGGATCCAAGAGACCCAGTACTTC
CATHGGIQETQYF
>few|TRBJ1-2|TRBV9|-
TGTGCCAGCAGCGTCGAGGTCGCTACGACCTATGGCTACACCTTC
CASSVEVATTYGYTF
>-|TRBJ1-3|TRBV10-3|TRBD1
TGTGCCACCTTGACAGGGGTCGGAAACACCATATATTTT
CATLTGVGNTIYF
>few|TRBJ1-1|TRBV5-1|-
TGCGCCAGCAGCGGGATGACAGCGAACACTGAAGCTTTCTTT
CASSGMTANTEAFF